The 7 T cell receptor beta chains in this list originate from one sample, sequenced in a study of blood T cells in healthy people across ages. The use of a sample-barcoded 5' primer and a J-beta primer mix characterized a second PCR of roughly 6 to 12 cycles. TCRdb fed the 5' RACE reads into MiXCR, producing one record per CDR3 protein. The sample lists about 680,000 distinct CDR3 sequences, about half occurring once. Input material: blood. The receptors stem from a woman aged 55-69 years in good health.

About this clonotype itself: A much bigger clone sits one base away, suggesting this may be a read error. The CDR3 loop reads CASSLRDAFRTDTQYF. The CDR3 DNA follows: TGTGCCAGCAGTTTAAGAGACGCCTTCCGCACAGATACGCAGTATTTT. The chain has TRBV12-3 or TRBV12-4 and TRBJ2-3; D unresolved. V was cut by 2 bases and J by 1 base, with 13 bases left in between. This CDR3 contains 16 residues.

CDR3 protein: CASSLHGTRQSYEQYF. CDR3 DNA sequence: TGTGCCAGCAGCTTACACGGGACCAGACAGTCCTACGAGCAGTACTTC. The chain recombines TRBV7-9 with TRBJ2-5; tentatively, D is TRBD1 or TRBD2 (5 bases each). The J call may be in error: the DNA end matches TRBJ2-7 better. The CDR3 is 16 amino acids. Germline CDR1 and CDR2: SEHNR and FQNEAQ (reference sequence).

This clonotype was recorded only once. CDR3 protein: CSVGLAANEQFF. CDR3 bases: TGCAGCGTTGGGCTAGCGGCCAATGAGCAGTTCTTC. The chain is built from TRBV29-1 and TRBJ2-1; 7 bases line up with TRBD2. Germline V gene sequence: CDR1 SQVTM, CDR2 ANQGSEA. This CDR3 comprises 12 residues. Trimming cost V 4 bases and J 6 bases; bases outside gene matches: 3.

This clonotype counts as large. J is TRBJ2-1 and V is TRBV20-1; D gene unclear. The CDR3 covers 11 residues. Germline lookup yields CDR1 DFQATT and CDR2 SNEGSKA (reference sequence). V lost 1 base and J 9 bases, leaving 7 bases between the germline ends. The CDR3 sequence: CSARVPVEQFF. Written as DNA, the CDR3 is TGCAGTGCTAGAGTCCCCGTTGAGCAGTTCTTC.

V and J are TRBV6-7 and TRBJ2-4, with 10 bases that match TRBD1. The J call may be faulty, since TRBJ2-7 better matches the DNA end. TRBV6-7 has ORF status, its function being uncertain. The CDR3 contains 15 residues. The CDR3 DNA reads TGTGCCAGCAAGCAGCCGGGACAGGGGTTCAGCGAGCAGTACTTC. Translation gives CASKQPGQGFSEQYF.

In regard to this clonotype: This sequence may be a read error, since a much larger clone differs from it by one base. The rearrangement uses TRBV29-1 and TRBJ2-1; 10 nucleotides agree with TRBD2. The DNA end is a closer match to TRBJ2-7, so the J assignment may be wrong. CDR1 and CDR2 from the germline V gene are SQVTM and ANQGSEA. The CDR3 covers 15 residues. CDR3 protein: CSVSGLASSYNEQYF. As DNA, the CDR3 is TGCAGCGTTTCGGGACTAGCGAGCTCCTACAATGAGCAGTACTTC.

The rearrangement uses TRBV20-1 and TRBJ2-3; D gene ambiguous. The CDR3 runs to 13 residues. Germline loops: CDR1 DFQATT, CDR2 SNEGSKA (reference sequence). Written as DNA, the CDR3 is TGCAGCGCTGATCAGAGCTCCACAGATACGCAGTATTTT. It yields the protein CSADQSSTDTQYF.